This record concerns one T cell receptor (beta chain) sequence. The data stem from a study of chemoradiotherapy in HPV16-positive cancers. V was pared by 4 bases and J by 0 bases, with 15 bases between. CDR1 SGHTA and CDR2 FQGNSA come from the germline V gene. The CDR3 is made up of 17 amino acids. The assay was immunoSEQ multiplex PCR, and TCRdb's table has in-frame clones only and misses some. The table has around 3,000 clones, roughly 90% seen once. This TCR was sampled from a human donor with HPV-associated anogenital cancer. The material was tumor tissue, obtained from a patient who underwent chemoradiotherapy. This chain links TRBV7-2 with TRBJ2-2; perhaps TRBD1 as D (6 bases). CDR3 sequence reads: CASSYTSTGSNTGELFF. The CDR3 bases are TGTGCCAGCAGCTATACTTCGACAGGCTCGAACACCGGGGAGCTGTTTTTT.